This T cell receptor beta chain was observed in a study of CD8 T cells in Susac syndrome. TCR beta was sequenced from blood CD8+ and CD4+ T cells. An amount of RNA that ranged from about 0.45 to 1 ug was reverse transcribed with random hexamers. TCRdb re-analysed the immunoSEQ multiplex PCR reads in MiXCR, keeping a single row per CDR3 protein. The table shows around 140,000 distinct CDR3 sequences, with approximately 93% occurring only once. Looked up from germline, CDR1 is SGHDN and CDR2 is FVKESK. The CDR3 contains 15 residues. The ends were cut back, 4 bases at V and 4 bases at J, with 14 bases in the middle. This clonotype was seen only a few times.

Sequencing input: CD4+ T cells from PBMCs. The TCR originated in a human donor in good health. The chain carries TRBV14 and TRBJ2-1; D is ambiguous. CDR3 in amino acids: CASSPFMLGYNEQFF. The CDR3 DNA is TGTGCCAGCAGCCCATTTATGCTAGGTTACAATGAGCAGTTCTTC.